The rows below give T cell receptor beta chains drawn from one sample of a study of blood T cell repertoires in COVID-19. This table comes from immunoSEQ multiplex PCR, and its TCRdb copy is limited to in-frame clones, with some not included. The sample has about 190,000 clones; 80% to 90% are singletons. Source material: peripheral blood. These receptors were obtained from a woman between 70 and 85 years old with active or convalescent COVID-19. CDR3s include the opening cysteine and the closing phenylalanine or tryptophan. D genes are given only for firm matches. Rows may omit the clone size; those that give it use once, few, many or a size class.

TRBD1 | - | TRBJ2-7 | TRBV5-1 | TGCGCCAGCAGCAACGGACAGGGCTACGAGCAGTACTTC | CASSNGQGYEQYF
- | once | TRBJ2-7 | TRBV19 | TGTGCCAGTAGTATAGAGACAGCGTCCGAGCAGTACTTC | CASSIETASEQYF
- | - | TRBJ1-5 | TRBV19 | TGTGCCAGTGCGAGCGGGGAACGGCAGCCCCAGCATTTT | CASASGERQPQHF
TRBD1 | - | TRBJ2-7 | TRBV28 | TGTGCCAGCAGTCGGACAGGGGCCTCCTACGAGCAGTACTTC | CASSRTGASYEQYF
- | - | TRBJ1-1 | TRBV18 | TGTGCCAGCTCACAGACAGGGAACACTGAAGCTTTCTTT | CASSQTGNTEAFF
- | once | TRBJ2-3 | TRBV19 | TGTGCCAGTAGTTGGGCGGATACGCAGTATTTT | CASSWADTQYF
- | - | TRBJ2-7 | TRBV2 | TGTGCCAGCAGTGGGGGACAACTACTCTCCTACGAGCAGTACTTC | CASSGGQLLSYEQYF
- | - | TRBJ1-5 | TRBV2 | TGTGCCAGCAGTGATCTCGGGGGTCCCAATCAGCCCCAGCATTTT | CASSDLGGPNQPQHF
- | - | TRBJ1-1 | TRBV18 | TGTGCCAGCTCACCTGGACAAAACACTGAAGCTTTCTTT | CASSPGQNTEAFF
- | - | TRBJ1-2 | TRBV7-3 | TGTGCCAGCAGCCCCGACTCCAGCTATGGCTACACCTTC | CASSPDSSYGYTF
TRBD1 | once | TRBJ2-4 | TRBV28 | TGTGCCAGCAGGTCCACAGGGGTAGGAGCCAAAAACATTCAGTACTTC | CASRSTGVGAKNIQYF
TRBD1 | - | TRBJ1-2 | TRBV19 | TGTGCCAGTAGTGAGGCAGGGGGCTATGGCTACACCTTC | CASSEAGGYGYTF
TRBD2 | - | TRBJ2-7 | TRBV5-1 | TGCGCCAGCAGCCAGGACCTAGCGGGAGCTTACCTATCCTACGAGCAGTACTTC | CASSQDLAGAYLSYEQYF
- | - | TRBJ1-6 | TRBV19 | TGTGCCAGTGGGACTACAGGATCCAATTCACCCCTCCACTTT | CASGTTGSNSPLHF
TRBD2 | few | TRBJ2-1 | TRBV5-1 | TGCGCCAGCAGCAAGGGAGCGGGAGGGCCAGGGTACAATGAGCAGTTCTTC | CASSKGAGGPGYNEQFF
- | - | TRBJ1-2 | TRBV6-6 | TGTGCCAGCAGTTACTCTCAACAGGACTATGGCTACACCTTC | CASSYSQQDYGYTF